This T cell receptor beta chain was profiled in a study of human T cells and chemical hapten exposure. Overall study context: Patients, predominantly female, presented with alopecia areata, totalis or universalis. Study-level results: Sensitizing to DPC left TCRs with a frequency above 1 in 1000 unaltered.

Noted time point: pre-sensitization, week 0. Noted treatment: therapeutic diphenylcyclopropenone sensitization with weekly scalp DPC. Points on this clonotype: The antigen is undetermined.

Between the trimmed V and J ends, which lost 5 bases and 5 bases, there was a span of 13 bases. The CDR3 totals 14 residues. Germline assignment: CDR1 MDHEN and CDR2 SYDVKM. Library construction involved attaching unique molecular identifiers to individual cDNA molecules, which allowed quantitative, reproducible TCR counting. TCRdb independently ran MiXCR on the RACE reads; one entry per CDR3 protein. The sample shows about 290,000 distinct CDR3 sequences, approximately 7.5% of them seen only once. V and J are TRBV28 and TRBJ1-5; D remains ambiguous. The clonotype was recovered from a man aged 18 to 30 with alopecia areata. Some clones in this sample may be carry-over from other donors' samples. Specimen: whole blood, collected in connection with sensitization to the hapten diphenylcyclopropenone (DPC). The CDR3 spells CASSPPGLDQPQHF. Here the CDR3 DNA reads TGTGCCAGCAGTCCACCCGGGTTAGATCAGCCCCAGCATTTT.